This TCR beta chain was retrieved from a study of blood T cell repertoires in COVID-19. The CDR3 has 17 residues. Germline CDR1 is SGHAT and CDR2 is FQNNGV. V lost 4 bases and J 0 bases, leaving 18 bases between the germline ends. The sample holds one count of this clone. Some clones are missing from TCRdb's copy, which holds only in-frame ones; the method was immunoSEQ multiplex PCR. The table lists roughly 400,000 clones, more than 70% of them singletons, with 1.4% to 1.5% in the top ten. The source material was PBMCs or T cells enriched from blood (not recorded which). This chain links TRBV11-2 with TRBJ1-1; possibly TRBD1 for D (5 bases). The sequence came from a woman younger than 30 who had been exposed to COVID-19. Here the CDR3 reads CASSSWTQILMNTEAFF. CDR3 sequence (DNA): TGTGCCAGCAGCTCCTGGACACAGATTCTTATGAACACTGAAGCTTTCTTT.